The 27 T cell receptor beta chains reported below all come from one sample, sequenced in a study of blood T cell repertoires in COVID-19. This table comes from immunoSEQ multiplex PCR, and its TCRdb copy is limited to in-frame clones, with some not included. Among about 280,000 clones listed, approximately 91% were seen once. Sequenced material: peripheral blood. Receptor source: a woman aged 35 to 49 who had recovered from COVID-19.

V usage is TRBV7-6 and J usage is TRBJ2-1; TRBD2 aligns across 8 bases. From germline, CDR1 is SGHVS and CDR2 FNYEAQ. The CDR3 runs 16 residues. Trimming removed 5 bases from V and 5 bases from J; junction bases left unmatched: 11. CDR3 in DNA: TGTGCCAGCAGCCCCGGGGGTCCGGGAGGGGACAATGAGCAGTTCTTC. Encoded protein: CASSPGGPGGDNEQFF. The variable domain in full, with the rest retrieved from reference TRBV7-6 and TRBJ2-1, is GAGVSQSPRYKVTKRGQDVALRCDPISGHVSLYWYRQALGQGPEFLTYFNYEAQQDKSGLPNDRFSAERPEGSISTLTIQRTEQRDSAMYRCASSPGGPGGDNEQFFGPGTRLTVL.

The genes are TRBV27 and TRBJ1-3, with TRBD1 matching 7 bases. Germline CDR1 reads MNHEY; CDR2 reads SMNVEV (reference sequence). V gave up 6 bases and J gave up 0 bases; unmatched junction bases: 2. The CDR3 contains 14 residues. In DNA, the CDR3 is TGTGCCAGCAGAAGGACAGGCTCTGGAAACACCATATATTTT. This sequence encodes CASRRTGSGNTIYF.

The table lists this clone with a few counts. The J gene is TRBJ2-7, the V gene TRBV7-8; D may be TRBD1 (5 bases). The CDR3 is 17 residues long. Germline V gives CDR1 SGHVS, CDR2 FQNEAQ. Trimming took off 4 bases at V and 0 bases at J, with 19 bases between the two ends. CDR3 amino acids: CASSSGLGRTLSYEQYF. The CDR3 coding sequence is TGTGCCAGCAGCTCGGGCCTGGGCAGGACACTCTCCTACGAGCAGTACTTC.

This rearrangement joins TRBV28 to TRBJ2-2, with D unresolved. This CDR3 comprises 12 residues. The V end lost 8 bases, the J end lost 2 bases, and 6 bases lay between the germline ends. Germline loops: CDR1 MDHEN, CDR2 SYDVKM. CDR3 DNA sequence: TGTGCCAGCCGCAGTAACACCGGGGAGCTGTTTTTT. Amino acids: CASRSNTGELFF.

J is TRBJ2-1 and V is TRBV7-9, with D perhaps matching TRBD2 (6 bases). This CDR3 comprises 15 residues. Per germline, CDR1 SEHNR and CDR2 FQNEAQ (reference sequence). V was pared by 3 bases and J by 9 bases, with 18 bases between. In DNA form, the CDR3 reads TGTGCCAGCAGCTTCGTCCCGGGGGAGAAGAGTGAGCAGTTCTTC. Encoded protein: CASSFVPGEKSEQFF. The full variable domain, with the rest looked up from reference TRBV7-9 and TRBJ2-1, is DTGVSQNPRHKITKRGQNVTFRCDPISEHNRLYWYRQTLGQGPEFLTYFQNEAQLEKSRLLSDRFSAERPKGSFSTLEIQRTEQGDSAMYLCASSFVPGEKSEQFFGPGTRLTVL.

The rearrangement uses TRBV9 and TRBJ1-6, with 7 bases fitting TRBD1. Losses at the gene ends were 0 bases for V and 7 bases for J; bases not matched to a gene: 10. The CDR3 consists of 17 residues. CDR1 SGDLS and CDR2 YYNGEE come from the germline V gene. DNA for the CDR3: TGTGCCAGCAGCGTAGGGGTCGAGGGGGCGCACAATTCACCCCTCCACTTT. Its protein product is CASSVGVEGAHNSPLHF.

The chain couples TRBV5-4 to TRBJ2-5; 7 nucleotides agree with TRBD1. The CDR3 is 16 amino acids. Germline V gene sequence: CDR1 SGHNT, CDR2 YYREEE (reference sequence). V lost 3 bases to trimming and J lost 1 base; unmatched junction nucleotides: 9. CDR3 loop: CASSSHDRVSQETQYF. In nucleotides, the CDR3 is TGTGCCAGCAGCTCACATGACAGGGTATCCCAAGAGACCCAGTACTTC.

V usage is TRBV7-9 and J usage is TRBJ2-3; D unresolved. The CDR3 runs 14 residues. Germline V lookup: CDR1 SEHNR, CDR2 FQNEAQ (reference sequence). The V end was cut by 1 base, the J end by 2 bases, with 7 bases between. This CDR3 is CASSLDLYTDTQYF. DNA of the CDR3: TGTGCCAGCAGCTTAGATCTCTACACAGATACGCAGTATTTT.

The chain employs TRBV6-2 or TRBV6-3 and TRBJ1-5, with 9 bases that match TRBD1. This CDR3 is built from 15 residues. The germline CDR1 and CDR2 sequences are MNHEY and SVGEGT. V lost 6 bases to trimming and J lost 1 base; unmatched junction nucleotides: 4. The CDR3 nucleotides read TGTGCCAGCAGCTTACAGGGGGCGAGCAATCAGCCCCAGCATTTT. Protein product: CASSLQGASNQPQHF.

The V call is TRBV29-1, the J call TRBJ2-5; 8 bases align to TRBD2. The CDR3 length is 13 residues. CDR1 is SQVTM and CDR2 is ANQGSEA in the germline V gene. V lost 1 base, J lost 5 bases, and 3 bases stayed unmatched. In DNA, the CDR3 is TGCAGCGTTGAAGGTCCGGGGGGGGAGACCCAGTACTTC. It encodes CSVEGPGGETQYF.

The CDR3, as DNA: TGTGCCAGCAGGTCAGAGGGACAGGGGGCATCCGAGCAGTACTTC. This translates into CASRSEGQGASEQYF. The V call is TRBV28, the J call TRBJ2-7; 12 nucleotides align to TRBD1. The CDR3 is made up of 15 amino acids. J was trimmed by 6 bases and V by 6 bases; bases with no gene match: 9. Germline V CDR1 and CDR2: MDHEN, SYDVKM. The full variable domain, with the rest looked up from reference TRBV28 and TRBJ2-7, is DVKVTQSSRYLVKRTGEKVFLECVQDMDHENMFWYRQDPGLGLRLIYFSYDVKMKEKGDIPEGYSVSREKKERFSLILESASTNQTSMYLCASRSEGQGASEQYFGPGTRLTVT.

The chain has TRBV7-2 and TRBJ2-2; 11 nucleotides match TRBD1. CDR1 is SGHTA and CDR2 is FQGNSA in the germline V gene. Trimming took 0 bases from V and 7 from J; bases not matched to a gene: 1. The CDR3 is 15 residues long. The CDR3 loop is CASSLAGQGVGELFF. In nucleotides, the CDR3 is TGTGCCAGCAGCTTAGCGGGACAGGGGGTCGGGGAGCTGTTTTTT.

The chain joins TRBV5-1 to TRBJ2-5, with unresolved D. Germline lookup yields CDR1 SGHRS and CDR2 YFSETQ. Trimming took 4 bases from V and 0 from J, leaving 4 bases between them. This CDR3 spans 12 amino acids. CDR3 residues: CASSQDQETQYF. As DNA, the CDR3 is TGCGCCAGCAGCCAGGACCAAGAGACCCAGTACTTC.

The rearrangement joins TRBV18 to TRBJ2-7, with D unclear. The V gene lost 3 bases and the J gene lost 7 bases, with 13 bases spanning the gap. The CDR3 covers 13 residues. CDR1 KGHSH and CDR2 LQKENI come from the germline V gene. The CDR3: CASSPGFDGEQYF. The CDR3 DNA reads TGTGCCAGCTCACCCGGATTCGACGGGGAGCAGTACTTC.

This chain's CDR3 is CASSSPTSGSSYEQYF. As DNA, the CDR3 is TGTGCCAGCAGTTCCCCTACTAGCGGCAGCTCCTACGAGCAGTACTTC. The V and J genes are TRBV28 and TRBJ2-7, with 8 bases lining up with TRBD2. V gave up 4 bases and J gave up 0 bases; unmatched junction bases: 8. Looked up from germline, CDR1 is MDHEN and CDR2 is SYDVKM. This CDR3 contains 16 residues.

This chain joins TRBV6-2 or TRBV6-3 and TRBJ2-5, with TRBD1 matching over 8 bases. The V gene's germline CDR1 is MNHEY and CDR2 SVGEGT. V shed 2 bases and J 4 bases; nucleotides not matched to a gene: 6. There are 15 residues in the CDR3. CDR3: CASSYLQGAGETQYF. DNA for the CDR3: TGTGCCAGCAGTTACCTGCAGGGGGCAGGAGAGACCCAGTACTTC.

The chain employs TRBV21-1 and TRBJ1-2; the D call of TRBD1 is as the table states it, not checked on the DNA. TRBV21-1 is labeled a pseudogene. This CDR3 region has 18 residues. This chain's CDR3 is CASSKGERDRGRTIGYTF. In DNA, the CDR3 is TGTGCCAGCAGCAAAGGGGAACGGGACAGGGGGCGAACGATAGGCTACACCTTC.

This clone was recorded only once. The rearrangement joins TRBV11-2 to TRBJ2-7, with TRBD2 matching 8 bases. CDR3 length: 15 amino acids. Germline CDR1 SGHAT, CDR2 FQNNGV. Trimming removed 0 bases from V and 3 bases from J; junction bases left unmatched: 4. The CDR3 protein is CASSLEGSGVYEQYF. The DNA for the CDR3 is TGTGCCAGCAGCTTAGAGGGTAGCGGGGTCTACGAGCAGTACTTC.

The CDR3 sequence: CASSQDRWGETYEQYF. In DNA, the CDR3 is TGTGCCAGCAGCCAAGATAGGTGGGGCGAAACCTACGAGCAGTACTTC. The chain links TRBV3-1 (or the pseudogene TRBV3-2) to TRBJ2-7; tentative D call: TRBD1 (5 bases). The V end lost 0 bases, the J end lost 2 bases, and 14 bases lay between the germline ends. Germline V gene lookup returns CDR1 LGHDT and CDR2 YNNKEL (reference sequence). The CDR3 sequence is 16 residues long.

The chain is built from TRBV7-3 and TRBJ2-3; 7 nucleotides line up with TRBD1. The CDR3 has 14 residues. V shed 4 bases and J 4 bases; nucleotides not matched to a gene: 5. CDR1 is SGHTA and CDR2 is FQGTGA in the germline V gene. CDR3 in DNA: TGTGCCAGCAGCTCCCAAGGGGGCGCAGATACGCAGTATTTT. The encoded protein is CASSSQGGADTQYF.

A single count supports this clone. The genes are TRBV30 and TRBJ2-2, with 10 bases lining up with TRBD2. The CDR3 covers 17 residues. The V segment lost 1 base and the J segment 5 bases; nucleotides outside the gene matches: 10. CDR1 and CDR2 (germline): GTSNPN, SVGIG (reference sequence). The CDR3 here is CAWSETSGPAGTGELFF. The CDR3 DNA is TGTGCCTGGAGTGAGACTAGCGGGCCGGCGGGGACCGGGGAGCTGTTTTTT.

This sequence joins TRBV12-3 or TRBV12-4 and TRBJ2-2; a possible D gene is TRBD1 (6 bases). Trimming took 7 bases from V and 3 from J, leaving 9 bases between them. CDR3 length equals 13 residues. As DNA, the CDR3 is TGTGCCAGCAAACAGGGAGACACCGGGGAGCTGTTTTTT. It specifies CASKQGDTGELFF.

This clone was observed once. This chain joins TRBV19 and TRBJ1-2, with 11 positions matching TRBD1. This CDR3 is built from 16 residues. The germline gives CDR1 LNHDA, CDR2 SQIVND (reference sequence). The J segment lost 0 bases and the V segment lost 8 bases, leaving 8 bases of the junction unmatched. The CDR3 region is CASRGQGANSNYGYTF. CDR3 in DNA: TGTGCCAGTCGCGGACAGGGGGCCAATTCTAACTATGGCTACACCTTC.

The chain carries TRBV6-5 and TRBJ1-5; D is uncertain. Trimming removed 5 bases at V and 0 bases at J, with 11 bases between. Germline assignment: CDR1 MNHEY and CDR2 SVGAGI. The CDR3 contains 15 residues. DNA for the CDR3: TGTGCCAGCAGTCCGACATTTTATAGCAATCAGCCCCAGCATTTT. Translation gives CASSPTFYSNQPQHF.

The chain employs TRBV27 and TRBJ2-2, with D tentatively TRBD2 (7 bases). Germline V gives CDR1 MNHEY, CDR2 SMNVEV (reference sequence). V lost 8 bases, J lost 3 bases, and 16 bases lay in between. This CDR3 spans 15 amino acids. The CDR3, as DNA: TGTGCCAGCCGGACCCGGGGGGCGGACACCGGGGAGCTGTTTTTT. Amino acids: CASRTRGADTGELFF.

V is TRBV19 and J is TRBJ1-2; D is ambiguous. This CDR3 is 14 amino acids long. Germline CDR1 LNHDA, CDR2 SQIVND (reference sequence). The V gene lost 9 bases and the J gene lost 4 bases, with 18 bases spanning the gap. CDR3 in amino acids: CARQIRGLTYGYTF. CDR3 nucleotides: TGTGCCAGACAAATTCGCGGACTGACCTATGGCTACACCTTC.

V gene TRBV7-9 combines with J gene TRBJ1-1; D uncertain. Trimming cost V 1 base and J 1 base, with 7 bases left between them. CDR3 size: 14 residues. The germline CDR1 and CDR2 sequences are SEHNR and FQNEAQ (reference sequence). CDR3 amino acids: CASSLVNKNTEAFF. Here the CDR3 DNA reads TGTGCCAGCAGCTTAGTTAACAAGAACACTGAAGCTTTCTTT.